Presented here are 10 T cell receptor beta chains from one specimen sequenced in a study of PD-1 blockade in classical Hodgkin lymphoma. The table came from immunoSEQ multiplex PCR; TCRdb's copy has only in-frame clones and leaves some out. The sample holds roughly 40,000 clones; over 55% are singletons and the top ten take 2.5% to 3.5%. Every patient relapsed after autologous stem cell transplantation, and brentuximab vedotin exposure varied. The specimen was peripheral blood mononuclear cells (PBMCs), collected at baseline. These receptors were taken from a human donor with classical Hodgkin lymphoma.

The J gene is TRBJ2-1, the V gene TRBV25-1; maybe TRBD2 (5 bases). Germline V gives CDR1 MGHDK, CDR2 SYGVNS. V lost 6 bases and J 0 bases, leaving 9 bases between the germline ends. CDR3 length: 14 amino acids. The CDR3 loop is CASSLAGSYNEQFF. The CDR3 DNA reads as TGTGCCAGCAGCCTAGCAGGCTCCTACAATGAGCAGTTCTTC.

The sample holds a few counts of this clone. The chain links TRBV28 to TRBJ1-1, with D hard to call. The CDR3 length is 12 residues. Trimming stripped 7 bases from V and 6 bases from J, with 12 bases between. Germline-derived CDR1 and CDR2 are MDHEN and SYDVKM. CDR3 in amino acids: CASTAVGAEAFF. In nucleotides, the CDR3 is TGTGCCAGCACCGCGGTAGGCGCTGAAGCTTTCTTT.

The chain has TRBV2 and TRBJ2-7, with 8 bases lining up with TRBD1. This CDR3 comprises 18 residues. After removal of 5 bases from V and 4 bases from J, the junction contained 19 bases not matched to a gene. The germline gives CDR1 SNHLY, CDR2 FYNNEI. CDR3 loop: CASSFHLTGGGLGYEQYF. The CDR3 coding sequence is TGTGCCAGCAGTTTCCACCTCACAGGGGGAGGTTTGGGATACGAGCAGTACTTC.

The rearrangement links TRBV9 to TRBJ1-1, with D hard to call. Trimming pared 3 bases from V and 2 bases from J, leaving 20 bases between. The CDR3 spans 17 residues. CDR1 is SGDLS, CDR2 YYNGEE, per germline. In DNA, the CDR3 is TGTGCCAGCAGCGCCCCCATCGGGAACCCGGGAAACACTGAAGCTTTCTTT. Protein product: CASSAPIGNPGNTEAFF.

The CDR3 protein is CASRDGGGFYEQYF. The CDR3 coding sequence is TGTGCCAGCAGGGATGGCGGAGGGTTCTACGAGCAGTACTTC. The chain employs TRBV28 and TRBJ2-7, with a tentative D call TRBD2 (6 bases). Germline CDR1 is MDHEN and CDR2 is SYDVKM. V shed 6 bases and J shed 3 bases, with 15 bases lying between them. The CDR3 covers 14 residues.

The V and J genes are TRBV6-5 and TRBJ2-1, with D unclear. Germline CDR1 and CDR2: MNHEY and SVGAGI. The germline V and J ends were trimmed by 1 base and 5 bases, with 12 bases remaining between them. The CDR3 is 15 amino acids. CDR3 residues: CASSYLATAHNEQFF. The CDR3 coding sequence is TGTGCCAGCAGTTACTTGGCGACGGCTCACAATGAGCAGTTCTTC.

The J gene is TRBJ2-1, the V gene TRBV19, with 11 bases that match TRBD2. The CDR3 is 16 residues long. The V gene's germline CDR1 is LNHDA and CDR2 SQIVND (reference sequence). J was trimmed by 3 bases and V by 4 bases; bases with no gene match: 5. DNA of the CDR3: TGTGCCAGTAGTACAGCTAGCGGGGGGTTCTACAATGAGCAGTTCTTC. Translated, it gives CASSTASGGFYNEQFF.

This rearrangement joins TRBV4-2 to TRBJ1-2; 11 positions match TRBD1. The J segment lost 1 base and the V segment lost 4 bases, leaving 8 bases of the junction unmatched. The germline gives CDR1 LGHNA, CDR2 YNFKEQ. The CDR3 is 17 residues long. CDR3 residues: CASSLIGQGAINYGYTF. As DNA, the CDR3 is TGTGCCAGCAGCCTCATCGGACAGGGGGCGATTAACTATGGCTACACCTTC.

J is TRBJ2-2 and V is TRBV7-2; TRBD2 matches at 7 bases. With 5 bases clipped from V and 0 bases from J, the junction kept 12 bases outside the gene matches. CDR1 and CDR2 from the germline V gene are SGHTA and FQGNSA. This CDR3 comprises 18 residues. CDR3 sequence (DNA): TGTGCCAGCAGCCGCGCGGCTAGCGGAGCTGCGAACACCGGGGAGCTGTTTTTT. It encodes CASSRAASGAANTGELFF.

This rearrangement joins TRBV5-6 to TRBJ2-6, with TRBD1 identical over 8 bases. J was trimmed by 2 bases and V by 0 bases; bases with no gene match: 10. The germline CDR1 and CDR2 sequences are SGHDT and YYEEEE. This CDR3 has 19 residues. In DNA form, the CDR3 reads TGTGCCAGCAGCTTGGAGGCCCGGACAGGGACGGCTGGGGCCAACGTCCTGACTTTC. This translates into CASSLEARTGTAGANVLTF.